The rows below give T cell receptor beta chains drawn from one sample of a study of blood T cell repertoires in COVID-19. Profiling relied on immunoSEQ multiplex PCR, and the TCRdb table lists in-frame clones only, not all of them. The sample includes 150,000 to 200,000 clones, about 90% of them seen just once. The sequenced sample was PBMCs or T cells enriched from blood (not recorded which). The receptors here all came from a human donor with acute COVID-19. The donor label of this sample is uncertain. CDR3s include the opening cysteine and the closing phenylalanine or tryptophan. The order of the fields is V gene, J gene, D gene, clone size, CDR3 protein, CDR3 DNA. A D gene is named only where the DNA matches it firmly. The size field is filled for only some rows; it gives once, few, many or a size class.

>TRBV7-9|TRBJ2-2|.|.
CASTDSNTGELFF
TGTGCCAGCACCGACTCTAACACCGGGGAGCTGTTTTTT
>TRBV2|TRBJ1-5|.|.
CASSGELAAGKPQHF
TGTGCCAGCAGTGGAGAATTAGCAGCCGGGAAGCCCCAGCATTTT
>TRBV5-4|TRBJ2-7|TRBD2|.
CASSLGLGLAGVSYEQYF
TGTGCCAGCAGCCTGGGGTTAGGGCTAGCGGGGGTCTCCTACGAGCAGTACTTC
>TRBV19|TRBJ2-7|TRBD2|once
CASSISGTYSYEQYF
TGTGCCAGTAGTATTAGCGGGACCTACTCCTACGAGCAGTACTTC
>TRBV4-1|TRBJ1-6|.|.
CASTLGGNSPLHF
TGCGCCAGCACCTTAGGGGGAAATTCACCCCTCCACTTT
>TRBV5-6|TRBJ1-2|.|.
CASSLPSDYGYTF
TGTGCCAGCAGCTTGCCCTCAGACTATGGCTACACCTTC
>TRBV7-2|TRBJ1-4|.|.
CASSLAIGRRGGEKLFF
TGTGCCAGCAGCTTAGCAATAGGCCGCAGGGGTGGTGAAAAACTGTTTTTT
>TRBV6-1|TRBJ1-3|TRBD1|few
CASSERAGGSGNTIYF
TGTGCCAGCAGTGAAAGGGCAGGGGGCTCTGGAAACACCATATATTTT
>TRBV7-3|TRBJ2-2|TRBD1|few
CASSRDRVNTGELFF
TGTGCCAGCAGCCGGGACAGGGTGAACACCGGGGAGCTGTTTTTT
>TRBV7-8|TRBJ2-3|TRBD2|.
CASSIGGTTSPDTQYF
TGTGCCAGCAGCATCGGGGGGACCACCTCGCCAGATACGCAGTATTTT
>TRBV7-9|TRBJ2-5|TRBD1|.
CASSTSTGHQETQYF
TGTGCCAGCAGCACTTCGACAGGGCACCAAGAGACCCAGTACTTC
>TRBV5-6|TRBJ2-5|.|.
CASSLSRGDFQETQYF
TGTGCCAGCAGCTTGAGCAGGGGGGATTTCCAAGAGACCCAGTACTTC
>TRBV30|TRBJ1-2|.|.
CALDYGYTF
TGTGCCCTTGACTATGGCTACACCTTC
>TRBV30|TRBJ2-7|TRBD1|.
CAWSGGQDWGEQYF
TGTGCCTGGAGCGGCGGACAGGATTGGGGCGAGCAGTACTTC
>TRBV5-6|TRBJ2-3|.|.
CASSPRGGDTDTQYF
TGTGCCAGCAGCCCCCGAGGGGGGGACACAGATACGCAGTATTTT
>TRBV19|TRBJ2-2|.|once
CASSMVGGTGTGELFF
TGTGCCAGTAGTATGGTAGGGGGTACGGGCACCGGGGAGCTGTTTTTT
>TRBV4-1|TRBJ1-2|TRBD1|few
CASSPLGQGDYGYTF
TGCGCCAGCAGCCCCCTGGGGCAGGGGGACTATGGCTACACCTTC
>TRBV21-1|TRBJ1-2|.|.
CASNRRREIQANYGYTF
TGTGCCAGCAACCGCCGGAGGGAGATTCAAGCTAACTATGGCTACACCTTC
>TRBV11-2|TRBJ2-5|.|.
CASSLNVRGETQYF
TGTGCCAGCAGCTTAAATGTAAGAGGGGAGACCCAGTACTTC
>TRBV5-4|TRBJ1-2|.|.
CASSPRATGDYGYTF
TGTGCCAGCAGCCCCCGAGCGACGGGGGACTATGGCTACACCTTC
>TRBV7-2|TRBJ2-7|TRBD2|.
CASRTSGTYEQYF
TGTGCCAGTAGGACTAGCGGGACCTACGAGCAGTACTTC
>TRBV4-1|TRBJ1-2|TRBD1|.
CASSQVEGAELYGYTF
TGCGCCAGCAGCCAAGTTGAGGGGGCTGAACTTTATGGCTACACCTTC
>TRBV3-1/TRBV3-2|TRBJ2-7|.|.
CASSRSPGQPFYEQYF
TGTGCCAGCAGCAGATCCCCCGGACAGCCCTTCTACGAGCAGTACTTC
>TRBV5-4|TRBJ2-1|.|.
CASSCGLARGHEQFF
TGTGCCAGCAGCTGCGGGTTGGCTCGAGGCCATGAGCAGTTCTTC
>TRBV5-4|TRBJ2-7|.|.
CASSLLGRDYEQYF
TGTGCCAGCAGCTTGTTGGGCAGGGACTACGAGCAGTACTTC
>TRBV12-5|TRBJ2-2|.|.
CASGLPSHGGELFF
TGTGCTAGTGGTTTGCCCTCCCACGGCGGGGAGCTGTTTTTT
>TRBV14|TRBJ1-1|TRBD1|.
CASSARDRGLRLTEAFF
TGTGCCAGCAGCGCCCGGGACAGGGGATTACGGCTCACTGAAGCTTTCTTT
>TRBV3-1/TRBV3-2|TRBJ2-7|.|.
CASSQDLGREQYF
TGTGCCAGCAGCCAAGATCTAGGTCGCGAGCAGTACTTC
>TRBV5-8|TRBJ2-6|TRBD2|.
CASSLGGWGGSSGANVLTF
TGTGCCAGCAGCTTGGGGGGATGGGGGGGGTCCTCTGGGGCCAACGTCCTGACTTTC
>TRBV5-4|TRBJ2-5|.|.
CASSLATQETQYF
TGTGCCAGCAGCCTAGCGACCCAAGAGACCCAGTACTTC
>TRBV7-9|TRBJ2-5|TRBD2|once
CASSFAGGGLGETQYF
TGTGCCAGCAGCTTCGCCGGCGGGGGGTTAGGGGAGACCCAGTACTTC
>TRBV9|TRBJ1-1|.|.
CASSPWDTHTEAFF
TGTGCCAGCAGCCCCTGGGACACCCACACTGAAGCTTTCTTT
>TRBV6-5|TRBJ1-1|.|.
CASREDTNTEAFF
TGTGCCAGCAGAGAGGACACGAACACTGAAGCTTTCTTT
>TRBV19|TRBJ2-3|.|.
CASSMASTDTQYF
TGTGCCAGTAGTATGGCTAGCACAGATACGCAGTATTTT
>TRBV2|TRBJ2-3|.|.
CASSTSGSSTDTQYF
TGTGCCAGCAGTACTTCAGGGTCCAGCACAGATACGCAGTATTTT
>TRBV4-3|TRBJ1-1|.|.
CASSQANRDAEAFF
TGCGCCAGCAGCCAAGCCAACAGGGACGCTGAAGCTTTCTTT
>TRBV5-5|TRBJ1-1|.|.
CASSLSGGNTEAFF
TGTGCCAGCAGCTTGTCCGGTGGTAACACTGAAGCTTTCTTT
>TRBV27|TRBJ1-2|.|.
CASSPSVGRWTSYGYTF
TGTGCCAGCAGTCCCTCAGTGGGCAGGTGGACATCCTATGGCTACACCTTC
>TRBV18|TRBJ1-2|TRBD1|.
CASSPGQAYYGYTF
TGTGCCAGCTCACCCGGACAGGCATACTATGGCTACACCTTC
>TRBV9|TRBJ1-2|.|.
CASSVGDTLNYGYTF
TGTGCCAGCAGCGTAGGGGACACCCTAAACTATGGCTACACCTTC
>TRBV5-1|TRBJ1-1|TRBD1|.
CASSAGQPNTEAFF
TGCGCCAGCAGCGCGGGACAGCCGAACACTGAAGCTTTCTTT
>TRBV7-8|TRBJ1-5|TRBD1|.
CASSDRGGQPQHF
TGTGCCAGCAGCGACAGGGGCGGTCAGCCCCAGCATTTT
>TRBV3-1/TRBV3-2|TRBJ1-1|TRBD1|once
CASSQGGQGRTEAFF
TGTGCCAGCAGCCAAGGGGGACAGGGCAGGACTGAAGCTTTCTTT
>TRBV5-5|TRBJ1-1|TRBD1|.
CASSSRGEGTEAFF
TGTGCCAGCAGCTCCAGGGGGGAAGGGACTGAAGCTTTCTTT
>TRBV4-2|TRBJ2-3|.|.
CASSQERGGAGDTQYF
TGTGCCAGCAGCCAAGAACGGGGCGGAGCGGGAGATACGCAGTATTTT
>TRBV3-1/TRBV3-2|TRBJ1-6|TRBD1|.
CASSLRDRTNSPLHF
TGTGCCAGCAGCCTCCGGGACAGGACCAATTCACCCCTCCACTTT
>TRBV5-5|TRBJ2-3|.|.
CASSWEPDTDTQYF
TGTGCCAGCAGCTGGGAGCCGGACACAGATACGCAGTATTTT
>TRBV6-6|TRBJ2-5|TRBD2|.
CASTRGASGKETQYF
TGTGCCAGCACTCGGGGTGCTAGCGGTAAAGAGACCCAGTACTTC
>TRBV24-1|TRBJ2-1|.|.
CATSDPTGPSTYNEQFF
TGTGCCACCAGTGACCCGACAGGCCCATCAACTTACAATGAGCAGTTCTTC
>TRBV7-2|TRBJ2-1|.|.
CASSFLGRDNEQFF
TGTGCCAGCAGCTTTTTGGGCAGGGACAATGAGCAGTTCTTC
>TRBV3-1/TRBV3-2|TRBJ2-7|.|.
CASSQDAVSYEQYF
TGTGCCAGCAGCCAAGATGCGGTTTCCTACGAGCAGTACTTC
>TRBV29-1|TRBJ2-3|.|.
CTASRGGTDTQYF
TGCACCGCATCCAGGGGGGGCACAGATACGCAGTATTTT